The rows below give T cell receptor beta chains drawn from one sample of a study of blood T cell repertoires in COVID-19. Profiling relied on immunoSEQ multiplex PCR, and the TCRdb table lists in-frame clones only, not all of them. Of roughly 150,000 clones listed, around nine tenths are singletons. The sample consisted of peripheral blood. The source of these receptors is a human donor in a cohort sampled during active COVID-19. Both conserved end residues are part of each CDR3. The D gene is left open where the match is weak. Not every row has a clone size; where given, it reads once, few, many or a size class.

V	D	size	J	CDR3	DNA
TRBV18	TRBD1	once	TRBJ2-3	CASSPLDRGDTDTQYF	TGTGCCAGCTCACCCTTGGACAGGGGGGACACAGATACGCAGTATTTT
TRBV7-2	TRBD2	NA	TRBJ2-5	CASSRRTSGGSETQYF	TGTGCCAGCAGTCGAAGGACTAGCGGGGGATCGGAGACCCAGTACTTC
TRBV27	TRBD1	NA	TRBJ1-6	CASSPGQSGPPLHF	TGTGCCAGCAGTCCGGGACAGTCGGGCCCACCCCTCCACTTT
TRBV2	NA	NA	TRBJ1-1	CASDGGVMNTEAFF	TGTGCCAGCGACGGGGGTGTCATGAACACTGAAGCTTTCTTT
TRBV30	TRBD1	NA	TRBJ2-7	CAWGDRRPYEQYF	TGTGCCTGGGGGGACAGGCGCCCCTACGAGCAGTACTTC
TRBV7-3	NA	NA	TRBJ2-3	CASSLGHRAGRGNTQYF	TGTGCCAGCAGCTTAGGTCATAGGGCGGGGAGGGGGAATACGCAGTATTTT
TRBV6-1	NA	NA	TRBJ1-2	CASSEGGGSGYTF	TGTGCCAGCAGTGAAGGGGGGGGCAGTGGCTACACCTTC
TRBV13	NA	NA	TRBJ2-7	CANDRSPVPKQFYEQYF	TGTGCCAACGACAGGAGCCCGGTCCCTAAACAATTCTACGAGCAGTACTTC
TRBV28	TRBD1	NA	TRBJ2-6	CASSWGQPSGANVLTF	TGTGCCAGCAGTTGGGGACAGCCCTCTGGGGCCAACGTCCTGACTTTC
TRBV11-2	TRBD2	NA	TRBJ2-7	CASSLSGSSTYEQYF	TGTGCCAGCAGCCTTAGCGGGAGCTCGACCTACGAGCAGTACTTC
TRBV3-1/TRBV3-2	TRBD1	NA	TRBJ1-4	CASSPGTGEDEKLFF	TGTGCCAGCAGCCCGGGGACAGGGGAAGATGAAAAACTGTTTTTT
TRBV3-1/TRBV3-2	NA	NA	TRBJ1-4	CASSQDHGSLWTAEKLFF	TGTGCCAGCAGCCAAGATCACGGGTCGCTTTGGACAGCGGAAAAACTGTTTTTT
TRBV6-2/TRBV6-3	TRBD1	NA	TRBJ1-2	CASSSRTGSGGYGYTF	TGTGCCAGCAGTTCGCGGACAGGGTCTGGAGGCTATGGCTACACCTTC
TRBV19	NA	NA	TRBJ1-2	CASAARRGYTF	TGTGCCAGTGCGGCACGGAGAGGCTACACCTTC
TRBV6-2/TRBV6-3	NA	NA	TRBJ2-3	CASSYLAGVRDTQYF	TGTGCCAGCAGTTACCTCGCCGGGGTCAGAGATACGCAGTATTTT
TRBV4-1	NA	NA	TRBJ2-7	CASSQEKSGEQYF	TGCGCCAGCAGCCAAGAGAAATCGGGGGAGCAGTACTTC
TRBV11-1	NA	NA	TRBJ1-6	CASSLAVGAGSPLHF	TGTGCCAGCAGCTTAGCCGTGGGGGCCGGGTCACCCCTCCACTTT
TRBV3-1/TRBV3-2	NA	NA	TRBJ1-3	CASSQAPQGTGNTIYF	TGTGCCAGCAGCCAAGCACCCCAGGGGACTGGAAACACCATATATTTT
TRBV5-4	TRBD2	NA	TRBJ2-7	CASSPGGGGSIEQYF	TGTGCCAGCAGCCCCGGGGGGGGCGGGAGTATCGAGCAGTACTTC
TRBV11-3	NA	NA	TRBJ2-7	CASSTASSIYEQYF	TGTGCCAGCAGTACGGCTAGCTCCATCTACGAGCAGTACTTC
TRBV12-3/TRBV12-4	NA	once	TRBJ1-2	CASSLASVGYTF	TGTGCCAGCAGTTTAGCGAGTGTTGGCTACACCTTC
TRBV30	NA	NA	TRBJ2-6	CAWRQGKSAGANVLTF	TGTGCCTGGAGGCAGGGGAAGTCAGCTGGGGCCAACGTCCTGACTTTC
TRBV19	TRBD1	NA	TRBJ2-7	CASSTLGTAGSYEQYF	TGTGCCAGTAGTACGCTCGGGACAGCAGGCTCCTACGAGCAGTACTTC
TRBV6-5	TRBD1	NA	TRBJ1-6	CASGRQGDSPLHF	TGTGCCAGCGGCCGACAGGGGGATTCACCCCTCCACTTT